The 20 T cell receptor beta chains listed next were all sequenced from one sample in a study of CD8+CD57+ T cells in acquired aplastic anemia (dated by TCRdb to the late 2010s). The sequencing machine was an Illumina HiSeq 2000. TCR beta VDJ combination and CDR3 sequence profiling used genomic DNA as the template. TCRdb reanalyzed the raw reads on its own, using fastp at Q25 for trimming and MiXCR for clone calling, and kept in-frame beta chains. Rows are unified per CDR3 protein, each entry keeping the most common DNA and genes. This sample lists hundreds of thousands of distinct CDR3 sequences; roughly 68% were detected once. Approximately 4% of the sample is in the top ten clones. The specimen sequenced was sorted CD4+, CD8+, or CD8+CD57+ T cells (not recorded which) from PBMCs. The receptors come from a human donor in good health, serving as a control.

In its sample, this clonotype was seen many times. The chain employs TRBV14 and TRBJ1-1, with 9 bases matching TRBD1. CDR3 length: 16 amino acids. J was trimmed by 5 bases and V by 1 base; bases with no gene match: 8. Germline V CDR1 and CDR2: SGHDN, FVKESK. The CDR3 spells CASSQGLGTGRTEAFF. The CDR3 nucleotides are TGTGCCAGCAGCCAAGGTCTTGGGACAGGGAGGACTGAAGCTTTCTTT.

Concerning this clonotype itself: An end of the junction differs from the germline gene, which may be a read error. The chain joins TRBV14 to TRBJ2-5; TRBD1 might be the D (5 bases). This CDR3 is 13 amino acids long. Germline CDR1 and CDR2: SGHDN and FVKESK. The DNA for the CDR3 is TGTGCCAGCAGCCAAGACCGATGGGGCGATACGCAGTTC. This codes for CASSQDRWGDTQF.

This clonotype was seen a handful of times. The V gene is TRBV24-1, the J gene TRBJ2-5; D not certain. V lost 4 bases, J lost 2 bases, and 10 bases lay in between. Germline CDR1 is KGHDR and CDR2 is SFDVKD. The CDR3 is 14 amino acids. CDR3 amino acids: CATSESRVQETQYF. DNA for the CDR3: TGTGCCACCAGTGAAAGTAGGGTACAAGAGACCCAGTACTTC.

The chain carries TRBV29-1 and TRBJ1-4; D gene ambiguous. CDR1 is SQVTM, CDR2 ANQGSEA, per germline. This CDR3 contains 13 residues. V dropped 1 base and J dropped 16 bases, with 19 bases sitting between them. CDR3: CSVEAARTVQPFF. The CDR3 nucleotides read TGCAGCGTTGAAGCGGCCAGAACGGTCCAACCGTTTTTT.

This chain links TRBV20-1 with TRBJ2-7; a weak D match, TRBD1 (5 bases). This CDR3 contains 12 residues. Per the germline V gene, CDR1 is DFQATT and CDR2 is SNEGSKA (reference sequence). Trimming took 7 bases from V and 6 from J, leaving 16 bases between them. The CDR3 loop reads CSVRGTNTEQYF. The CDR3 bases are TGCAGTGTAAGGGGCACTAACACCGAGCAGTACTTC.

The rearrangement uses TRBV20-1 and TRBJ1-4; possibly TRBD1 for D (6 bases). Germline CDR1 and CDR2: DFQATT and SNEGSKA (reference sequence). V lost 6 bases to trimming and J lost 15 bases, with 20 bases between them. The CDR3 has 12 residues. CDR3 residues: CSARTGNEAVFF. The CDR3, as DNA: TGCAGTGCCCGAACAGGGAACGAAGCTGTGTTTTTT.

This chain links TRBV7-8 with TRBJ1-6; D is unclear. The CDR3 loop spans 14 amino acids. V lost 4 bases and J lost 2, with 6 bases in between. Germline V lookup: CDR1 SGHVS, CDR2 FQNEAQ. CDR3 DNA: TGTGCCAGCAGCTCCCGGCCCTATAATTCACCCCTCCACTTT. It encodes CASSSRPYNSPLHF.

The CDR3 DNA is TGCGCCAGCAGCAGAGTTCCAGGGATTCAGCCCCAGCATTTT. Its translation: CASSRVPGIQPQHF. The V call is TRBV4-3, the J call TRBJ1-5; a weak D match, TRBD1 (5 bases). The length of the CDR3 is 14 residues. The ends were cut back, 5 bases at V and 6 bases at J, with 14 bases in the middle. CDR1 LGHNA and CDR2 YSLEER come from the germline V gene.

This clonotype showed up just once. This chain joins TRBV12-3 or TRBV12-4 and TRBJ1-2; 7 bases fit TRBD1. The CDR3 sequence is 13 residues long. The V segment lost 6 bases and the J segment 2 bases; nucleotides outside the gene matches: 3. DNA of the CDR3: TGTGCCAGCAGAATGGGACAGAACTATGGCTACACCTTC. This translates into CASRMGQNYGYTF.

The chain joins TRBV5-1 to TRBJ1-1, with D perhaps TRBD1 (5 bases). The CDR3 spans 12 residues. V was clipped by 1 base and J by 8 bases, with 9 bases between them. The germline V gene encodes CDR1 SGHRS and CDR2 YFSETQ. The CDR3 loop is CASSLYPGEAFF. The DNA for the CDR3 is TGCGCCAGCAGCTTGTATCCAGGGGAAGCTTTCTTT.

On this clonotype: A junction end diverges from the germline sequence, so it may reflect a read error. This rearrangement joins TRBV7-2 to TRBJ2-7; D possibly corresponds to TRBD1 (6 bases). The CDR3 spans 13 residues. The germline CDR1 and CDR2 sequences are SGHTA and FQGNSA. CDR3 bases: TGTGCCGCCAACAGGGAAAGCTCCTGCGAGCAGTACTTC. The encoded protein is CAANRESSCEQYF.

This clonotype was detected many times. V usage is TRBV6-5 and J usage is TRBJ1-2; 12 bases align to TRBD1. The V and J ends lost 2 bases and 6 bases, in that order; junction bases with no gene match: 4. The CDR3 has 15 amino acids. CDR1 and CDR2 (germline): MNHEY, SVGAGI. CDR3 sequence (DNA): TGTGCCAGCAGTTACATGGGACAGGGGGCGGATGGCTACACCTTC. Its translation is CASSYMGQGADGYTF.

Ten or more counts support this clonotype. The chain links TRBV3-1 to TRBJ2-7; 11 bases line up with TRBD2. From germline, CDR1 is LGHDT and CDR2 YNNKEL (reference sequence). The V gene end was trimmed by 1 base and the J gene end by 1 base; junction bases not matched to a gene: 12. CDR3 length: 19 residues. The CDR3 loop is CASSQADWRASGGSYEQYF. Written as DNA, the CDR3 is TGTGCCAGCAGCCAAGCGGACTGGCGGGCTAGCGGGGGGTCCTACGAGCAGTACTTC.

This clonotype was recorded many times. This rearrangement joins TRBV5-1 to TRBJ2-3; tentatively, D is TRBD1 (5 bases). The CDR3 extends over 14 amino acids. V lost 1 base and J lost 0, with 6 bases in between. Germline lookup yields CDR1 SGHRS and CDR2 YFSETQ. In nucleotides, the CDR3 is TGCGCCAGCAGCTTGAGACAGAGCACAGATACGCAGTATTTT. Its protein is CASSLRQSTDTQYF.

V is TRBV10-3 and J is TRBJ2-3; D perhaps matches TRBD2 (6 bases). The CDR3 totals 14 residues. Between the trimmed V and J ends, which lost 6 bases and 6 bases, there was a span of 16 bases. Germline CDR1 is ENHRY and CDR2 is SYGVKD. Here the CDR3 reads CAIRPGLGEDTQYF. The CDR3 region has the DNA TGTGCCATCAGGCCGGGACTGGGAGAGGATACGCAGTATTTT.

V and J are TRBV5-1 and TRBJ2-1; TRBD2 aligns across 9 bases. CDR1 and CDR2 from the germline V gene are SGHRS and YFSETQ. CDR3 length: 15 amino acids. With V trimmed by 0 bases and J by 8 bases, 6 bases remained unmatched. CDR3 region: CASSLVSGSIHEQFF. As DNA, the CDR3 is TGCGCCAGCAGCTTGGTTAGCGGGAGTATCCATGAGCAGTTCTTC.

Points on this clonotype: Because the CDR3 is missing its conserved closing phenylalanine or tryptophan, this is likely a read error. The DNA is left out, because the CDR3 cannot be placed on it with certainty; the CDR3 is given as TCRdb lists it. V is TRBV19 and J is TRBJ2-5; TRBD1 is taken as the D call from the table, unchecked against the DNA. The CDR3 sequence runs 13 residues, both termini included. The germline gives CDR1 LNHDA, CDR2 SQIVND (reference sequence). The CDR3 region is CASRQTGGESGNL.

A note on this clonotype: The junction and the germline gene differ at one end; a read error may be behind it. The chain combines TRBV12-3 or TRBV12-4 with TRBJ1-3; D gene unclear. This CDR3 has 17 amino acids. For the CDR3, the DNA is TGTGCCAGCAGTTCCGGGTCCCCCTTGAGCTCTGGAAACACCGTATATTTT. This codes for CASSSGSPLSSGNTVYF.

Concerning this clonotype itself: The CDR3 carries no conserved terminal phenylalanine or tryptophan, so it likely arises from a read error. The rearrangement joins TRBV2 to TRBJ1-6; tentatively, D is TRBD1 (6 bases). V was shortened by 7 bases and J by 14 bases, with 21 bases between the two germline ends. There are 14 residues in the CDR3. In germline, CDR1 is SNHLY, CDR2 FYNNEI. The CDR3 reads CASTQLGTGYTLHL. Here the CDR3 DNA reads TGTGCCAGCACTCAACTAGGTACAGGGTACACCCTCCACTTG.

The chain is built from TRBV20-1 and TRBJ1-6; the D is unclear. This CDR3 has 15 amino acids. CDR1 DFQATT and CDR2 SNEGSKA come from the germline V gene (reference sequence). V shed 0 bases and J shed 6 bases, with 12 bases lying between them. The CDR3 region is CSARDLTVGNSPLHF. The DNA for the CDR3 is TGCAGTGCTAGAGATTTGACGGTGGGTAATTCACCCCTCCACTTT.